These T cell receptor beta chains were read from a single sample in a study of T cell responses to AZD1222 COVID-19 vaccine. Only in-frame clones appear in the TCRdb table, and some are missing; sequencing was by immunoSEQ multiplex PCR. This table holds about 130,000 clones, 85% to 90% found once. Sample: peripheral blood, taken 28 days after the second AZD1222 dose. These receptor sequences come from an adult who received the AZD1222 COVID-19 vaccine. Each CDR3 is given with its conserved first and last residue. The D gene is left open where the match is weak. Part of the rows lack a size; the others show once, few, many or a class for expanded clones.

clone size,J gene,D gene,V gene,CDR3 DNA,CDR3 protein
.,TRBJ1-2,.,TRBV29-1,TGCAGCGTTGAAGAGGGGGGACCTTATGGCTACACCTTC,CSVEEGGPYGYTF
few,TRBJ1-4,.,TRBV5-1,TGCGCCAGCAGTCAGGGTTTGGCTAATGAAAAACTGTTTTTT,CASSQGLANEKLFF
.,TRBJ1-4,.,TRBV5-1,TGCGCCAGCAGCTTGCTGGGTGGGAGAGGTGAAAAACTGTTTTTT,CASSLLGGRGEKLFF
.,TRBJ1-5,.,TRBV9,TGTGCCAGCAGCGGCGGGCCCCCTAACGCTGGCAATCAGCCCCAGCATTTT,CASSGGPPNAGNQPQHF
.,TRBJ1-1,.,TRBV4-3,TGCGCCAGCACCAATGAAGGAGGGACTGAAGCTTTCTTT,CASTNEGGTEAFF
once,TRBJ2-1,TRBD1,TRBV7-3,TGTGCCAGCAGCTTTGGACAGGGGGCCAGCAATGAGCAGTTCTTC,CASSFGQGASNEQFF
once,TRBJ1-3,.,TRBV5-4,TGTGCCAGCAGCCGTTGGGGCATGTCTGGAAACACCATATATTTT,CASSRWGMSGNTIYF
once,TRBJ1-3,.,TRBV4-2,TGTGCCAGCAGCCCCCAGGTGACGCTCTCTGGAAACACCATATATTTT,CASSPQVTLSGNTIYF
once,TRBJ1-3,TRBD1,TRBV7-8,TGTGCCAGCAGCTCCCAGGGGGCAGTTGGAAACACCATATATTTT,CASSSQGAVGNTIYF
.,TRBJ1-1,TRBD1,TRBV28,TGTGCCAGCAGTTATCCCCAGACAGGGTTCAGGAACACTGAAGCTTTCTTT,CASSYPQTGFRNTEAFF
.,TRBJ1-1,.,TRBV6-5,TGTGCCAGCAGTTTGTCAGGGGTAGAGACTGAAGCTTTCTTT,CASSLSGVETEAFF
.,TRBJ2-7,.,TRBV7-6,TGTGCCAGCAGCCTAGACACCACATGTTACTTC,CASSLDTTCYF
.,TRBJ1-1,.,TRBV10-3,TGTGCCATCAGTGAGTCGCTAGGTCCTGAAGCTTTCTTT,CAISESLGPEAFF
.,TRBJ1-6,TRBD1,TRBV4-3,TGCGCCAGCAGCCAACAGGGGGCCGCTGGATCACCCCTCCACTTT,CASSQQGAAGSPLHF
once,TRBJ2-1,.,TRBV7-8,TGTGCCAGCAGCTTAGAGGGGGGGGGCTATCGCTACAATGAGCAGTTCTTC,CASSLEGGGYRYNEQFF
.,TRBJ1-4,.,TRBV30,TGTGCCTGGAGTACTCCAGGGGTGGCTGAAAAACTGTTTTTT,CAWSTPGVAEKLFF
.,TRBJ2-1,.,TRBV7-7,TGTGCCAGCAGCCCCTCCGGGGGCTACAATGAGCAGTTCTTC,CASSPSGGYNEQFF
few,TRBJ2-3,TRBD2,TRBV19,TGTGCCAGTACCTCCGGGGAGGGGACAGATACGCAGTATTTT,CASTSGEGTDTQYF
few,TRBJ1-3,TRBD1,TRBV7-6,TGTGCCAGCAGCCCGCGACAGGGTACTGGAAACACCATATATTTT,CASSPRQGTGNTIYF
.,TRBJ1-2,.,TRBV10-3,TGTGCCACCACCTCCTCCGGCGAGAACTATGGCTACACCTTC,CATTSSGENYGYTF
.,TRBJ2-1,.,TRBV6-5,TGTGCCAGCAGTTATCAAGGGTCAATTGAGCAGTTCTTC,CASSYQGSIEQFF
.,TRBJ1-3,.,TRBV24-1,TGTGCCACCAGTGACAATACTGGAAACACCATATATTTT,CATSDNTGNTIYF